Following are 18 T cell receptor beta chains from one sample sequenced in a study of shared clonotypes between healthy human individuals. The protocol was immunoSEQ multiplex PCR, while the TCRdb copy is restricted to in-frame clones and leaves out a portion. The top ten hold approximately 1.5% of the sample, which has under 1,100,000 clones, about 74% seen once. The sample taken for sequencing was memory CD4+ T cells sorted from blood. Subset defined: CD45RA-negative fraction. These receptors all come from a man aged 18 to 30 in good health.

The chain has TRBV2 and TRBJ1-3, with D uncertain. CDR1 and CDR2 from the germline V gene are SNHLY and FYNNEI. The CDR3 runs 13 residues. V was pared by 8 bases and J by 0 bases, with 8 bases between. CDR3 sequence: CASRGLSGNTIYF. CDR3 DNA: TGTGCCAGCCGCGGGCTCTCTGGAAACACCATATATTTT.

V is TRBV7-2 and J is TRBJ2-6, with D maybe TRBD1 (6 bases). The CDR3 spans 18 residues. Germline V gene data show CDR1 as SGHTA and CDR2 as FQGNSA. Trimming pared 5 bases from V and 0 bases from J, leaving 17 bases between. The CDR3 loop reads CASSQRTASNSGANVLTF. CDR3 in DNA: TGTGCCAGCAGCCAACGGACAGCTTCTAACTCTGGGGCCAACGTCCTGACTTTC.

The rearrangement uses TRBV6-1 and TRBJ1-2; TRBD1 agrees at 8 bases. CDR3 length equals 12 residues. Trimming removed 6 bases from V and 8 bases from J; junction bases left unmatched: 5. Germline V gene data show CDR1 as MNHNS and CDR2 as SASEGT. The CDR3 sequence is CASRGQGGGYTF. As DNA, the CDR3 is TGTGCCAGCAGAGGACAGGGAGGCGGCTACACCTTC.

The rearrangement joins TRBV30 to TRBJ1-3; no clear D. The germline gives CDR1 GTSNPN, CDR2 SVGIG (reference sequence). Trimming removed 3 bases from V and 6 bases from J, with 15 bases in between. The CDR3 spans 14 residues. CDR3 sequence (DNA): TGTGCCTGGAGCGTGGGGTATTCCGAAAACACCATATATTTT. Residues: CAWSVGYSENTIYF. The variable domain in full, with the rest retrieved from reference TRBV30 and TRBJ1-3, is SQTIHQWPATLVQPVGSPLSLECTVEGTSNPNLYWYRQAAGRGLQLLFYSVGIGQISSEVPQNLSASRPQDRQFILSSKKLLLSDSGFYLCAWSVGYSENTIYFGEGSWLTVV.

This sequence joins TRBV28 and TRBJ1-2; D call uncertain. The germline CDR1 and CDR2 sequences are MDHEN and SYDVKM. Trimming removed 3 bases at V and 5 bases at J, with 13 bases between. The CDR3 totals 14 residues. The chain's CDR3 is CASSFPAGPYGYTF. The CDR3 DNA follows: TGTGCCAGCAGTTTCCCTGCGGGCCCTTATGGCTACACCTTC.

The chain links TRBV30 to TRBJ1-5, with TRBD1 matching 8 bases. The CDR3 contains 15 residues. V dropped 2 bases and J dropped 4; count of bases not matched to a gene: 7. CDR1 is GTSNPN and CDR2 is SVGIG in the germline V gene (reference sequence). The CDR3 DNA reads TGTGCCTGGAGTACTAGGACAGGGTTTAATCAGCCCCAGCATTTT. Protein product: CAWSTRTGFNQPQHF.

This clone was seen a single time. The gene calls are TRBV5-1 and TRBJ2-3; possible D gene TRBD2, 6 bases. Trimming removed 4 bases at V and 1 base at J, with 19 bases between. The CDR3 loop spans 17 amino acids. Germline CDR1 is SGHRS and CDR2 is YFSETQ. Written as DNA, the CDR3 is TGCGCCAGCAGCGACTATTATAAAACGGGGGGCACAGATACGCAGTATTTT. Protein sequence: CASSDYYKTGGTDTQYF. The complete variable domain, with remaining parts taken from reference TRBV5-1 and TRBJ2-3, reads KAGVTQTPRYLIKTRGQQVTLSCSPISGHRSVSWYQQTPGQGLQFLFEYFSETQRNKGNFPGRFSGRQFSNSRSEMNVSTLELGDSALYLCASSDYYKTGGTDTQYFGPGTRLTVL.

Worth noting for this clone: The sample has other DNA sequences that encode this CDR3 too. The chain links TRBV6-1 to TRBJ2-7, with D possibly being TRBD2 (6 bases). V lost 7 bases and J lost 4, with 11 bases in between. This CDR3 is 12 amino acids long. Germline lookup yields CDR1 MNHNS and CDR2 SASEGT. DNA of the CDR3: TGTGCCAGCACCGGGGGACGGTACGAGCAGTACTTC. It yields the protein CASTGGRYEQYF.

This chain links TRBV5-1 with TRBJ2-2; TRBD1 matches at 7 bases. The CDR3 totals 15 residues. J gave up 2 bases and V 2 bases, and 3 bases lay outside the gene matches. Germline loops: CDR1 SGHRS, CDR2 YFSETQ. The DNA of the CDR3 is TGCGCCAGCAGCTTACAGGGGATCAACACCGGGGAGCTGTTTTTT. Encoded protein: CASSLQGINTGELFF.

This clone was picked up a small number of times. The identical CDR3 is also encoded by other nucleotide sequences in the sample. The CDR3 loop is CASSLGPSTDTQYF. CDR3 coding DNA: TGTGCCAGCAGCTTAGGGCCCAGCACAGATACGCAGTATTTT. V usage is TRBV7-2 and J usage is TRBJ2-3, with D unresolved. V was pared by 1 base and J by 0 bases, with 5 bases between. From germline, CDR1 is SGHTA and CDR2 FQGNSA. This CDR3 contains 14 residues.

This chain connects TRBV6-5 to TRBJ2-7; 8 bases match TRBD2. Trimming removed 6 bases from V and 5 bases from J; junction bases left unmatched: 12. Germline CDR1 reads MNHEY; CDR2 reads SVGAGI. The CDR3 runs 15 residues. For the CDR3, the DNA is TGTGCCAGCAGCACGAGGACTAGCAGGGGCGACGAGCAGTACTTC. Protein product: CASSTRTSRGDEQYF.

This chain joins TRBV9 and TRBJ1-2; 9 positions match TRBD1. The CDR3 consists of 14 residues. The germline CDR1 and CDR2 sequences are SGDLS and YYNGEE. J lost 4 bases, V lost 6 bases, and 7 bases had no gene match. The CDR3 sequence: CASTGTGWGYGYTF. The CDR3 region has the DNA TGTGCCAGCACCGGGACAGGGTGGGGCTATGGCTACACCTTC.

The rearrangement uses TRBV7-9 and TRBJ1-2; D not certain. The CDR3 covers 16 residues. The V end was cut by 1 base, the J end by 0 bases, with 12 bases between. Germline V gene data show CDR1 as SEHNR and CDR2 as FQNEAQ (reference sequence). The CDR3 DNA is TGTGCCAGCAGCTTAGGCGGCCTGACGACTAACTATGGCTACACCTTC. It encodes CASSLGGLTTNYGYTF. Variable domain in full (rest from reference TRBV7-9 and TRBJ1-2): DTGVSQNPRHKITKRGQNVTFRCDPISEHNRLYWYRQTLGQGPEFLTYFQNEAQLEKSRLLSDRFSAERPKGSFSTLEIQRTEQGDSAMYLCASSLGGLTTNYGYTFGSGTRLTVV.

This rearrangement joins TRBV5-1 to TRBJ2-5; either TRBD1 or TRBD2 may fit D (5 bases each). The CDR3 is 16 residues long. Germline-derived CDR1 and CDR2 are SGHRS and YFSETQ. Trimming took 1 base from V and 2 from J, leaving 15 bases between them. CDR3 protein: CASSLWGRMGQETQYF. As DNA, the CDR3 is TGCGCCAGCAGCTTGTGGGGGAGAATGGGACAAGAGACCCAGTACTTC.

This chain links TRBV6-6 with TRBJ1-3; D uncertain. CDR3 size: 13 residues. Germline CDR1 and CDR2: MNHNY and SVGAGI (reference sequence). Between the trimmed V and J ends, which lost 5 bases and 0 bases, there was a span of 5 bases. The DNA of the CDR3 is TGTGCCAGCAGTGCCGACTCTGGAAACACCATATATTTT. This sequence encodes CASSADSGNTIYF.

V is TRBV11-2 and J is TRBJ2-1, with D unresolved. The CDR3 extends over 16 amino acids. Trimming stripped 5 bases from V and 6 bases from J, with 20 bases between. CDR1 SGHAT and CDR2 FQNNGV come from the germline V gene. In nucleotides, the CDR3 is TGTGCCAGCAGCCCCGGAGACCGATCGTACCGCAATGAGCAGTTCTTC. Amino acid sequence: CASSPGDRSYRNEQFF.

The V call is TRBV5-1, the J call TRBJ1-1; 8 bases map to TRBD1. Trimming took 4 bases from V and 5 from J; bases not matched to a gene: 10. Germline V gene data show CDR1 as SGHRS and CDR2 as YFSETQ. This CDR3 comprises 15 residues. The CDR3 here is CASSRDSGGGTEAFF. Here the CDR3 DNA reads TGCGCCAGCAGCAGAGACTCAGGGGGCGGAACTGAAGCTTTCTTT.

The gene calls are TRBV27 and TRBJ2-2; TRBD1 aligns across 11 bases. There are 18 residues in the CDR3. The germline V gene has CDR1 MNHEY and CDR2 SMNVEV (reference sequence). J gave up 8 bases and V 5 bases, and 16 bases lay outside the gene matches. CDR3 loop: CASSIMRPGQGGVGELFF. For the CDR3, the DNA is TGTGCCAGCAGTATCATGAGACCGGGACAGGGGGGTGTGGGGGAGCTGTTTTTT.